Included here is one T cell receptor beta chain sequence, with context. The data belong to a study of T cells in narcolepsy. Germline V lookup: CDR1 SGHRS, CDR2 YFSETQ. This CDR3 is built from 13 residues. Trimming removed 4 bases at V and 4 bases at J, with 9 bases between. Produced via immunoSEQ multiplex PCR; TCRdb's table is partial and in-frame only. The table includes about 35,000 clones, around 80% detected once. The V gene is TRBV5-1, the J gene TRBJ2-1; D is ambiguous. The sequenced sample was memory (CD45RA-) CD4+ T cells from blood. The TCR originated in a human donor in good health. As DNA, the CDR3 is TGCGCCAGCAGCCCTGACACTTACAATGAGCAGTTCTTC. Translating gives CASSPDTYNEQFF.